This T cell receptor (beta chain) was captured by sequencing in a study of control samples from healthy donors and cancer patients (dated by TCRdb to 2018 to 2020). Unmatched junction bases come to 8, with V trimmed by 4 bases and J by 5 bases. The CDR3 spans 16 residues, from the cysteine through the phenylalanine. Kept here is only the CDR3 DNA, which spans 48 bases and is read in frame from base 1. The germline V gene (reference sequence) yields MNHNY for CDR1 and SVGAGI for CDR2. In the case of this clone: No antigen is known for it. Base qualities were left out, and no much larger clone turns up one base away.

The method behind the library was the immunoSEQ multiplex PCR assay. TCRdb re-hosts the immuneACCESS table, in-frame sequences only. Its copies lack some clones; in the studies checked, an unresolved V gene accounts for under half of them, and the cause for the rest is not known. The sample has around 79,000 clones on record, roughly 93% of them singletons. About 1.3% of the sample belongs to the ten largest clones. Sequencing was carried out using PBMCs. Recombination linked TRBV6-6 to TRBJ1-5, and 10 junctional nucleotides match TRBD1. This TCR was recovered from a middle-aged woman with lung cancer. The CDR3 has the sequence CASSLPGQGRHQPQHF. The bases are TGTGCCAGCAGTTTACCGGGACAGGGGCGCCATCAGCCCCAGCATTTT.